This TCR beta chain appears in the sequencing data of a study of blood T cells in healthy people across ages. Per germline, CDR1 MGHRA and CDR2 YSYEKL. The junction had 2 bases not matched to a gene; V was cut back by 4 bases and J by 4 bases. The CDR3 consists of 15 residues. A second PCR of roughly 7 to 11 cycles used a sample-barcoded 5' primer and a J-beta primer mix. Individual samples furnished no less than 2.5 million CDR3-containing paired-end reads apiece. TCRdb reprocessed the 5' RACE reads via MiXCR and lists one record per CDR3 protein. The table has some 700,000 distinct CDR3 sequences, approximately 21% seen once; the top ten hold less than 25%. There were healthy Caucasian individuals from Russia, aged about 6 to 90, serving as donors. Each sample yielded at least 7 million isolated PBMCs. Total RNA extraction produced at least 5 micrograms (per sample) for the study.

The receptor was isolated from a man in his 70s in good health. Sequences were obtained from blood. The chain uses TRBV4-1 and TRBJ2-3; 13 bases line up with TRBD2. The CDR3 region is CASSRTSGSADTQYF. DNA for the CDR3: TGCGCCAGCAGCCGGACTAGCGGGAGCGCAGATACGCAGTATTTT.